Listed here are 26 T cell receptor beta chains from one sample, sequenced in a study of regulatory T cells in long-lasting Graves disease. Documented time point: newly diagnosed GD, antithyroid drugs for less than 3 months. Scientists built the TCR library using RNA that was extracted from PBMCs. Construction of TCR beta libraries relied on iRepertoire HTBI primers and on Arm-PCR targeting CDR3 regions. TCRdb analysed the multiplex PCR reads with MiXCR anew, one entry per CDR3 protein. The sample has around 480,000 distinct CDR3 sequences, about 15% seen once; the top ten hold 20% to 25%. This same sample was also part of a study on T cells in Graves' hyperthyroidism and ophthalmopathy.

The sequences come from peripheral blood mononuclear cells (PBMCs), collected at new diagnosis, from a patient treated with antithyroid drugs. The receptors derive from a woman aged 35-65 years with Graves disease.

Remarks on this clonotype: A much bigger clone sits one base away, suggesting this may be a read error. This rearrangement joins TRBV12-3 or TRBV12-4 to TRBJ1-1; possibly TRBD1 for D (5 bases). This CDR3 spans 15 amino acids. V shed 5 bases and J shed 1 base, with 14 bases lying between them. The CDR3 protein is CASSPSGRRNTEAFF. As DNA, the CDR3 is TGTGCCAGCAGTCCATCGGGACGCCGGAACACTGAAGCTTTCTTT.

The chain recombines TRBV18 with TRBJ2-1; D is undetermined. In germline, CDR1 is KGHSH, CDR2 LQKENI. The CDR3 runs 16 residues. V dropped 0 bases and J dropped 0 bases, with 9 bases sitting between them. CDR3 DNA: TGTGCCAGCTCACCACCGCCCATCGGCTCCTACAATGAGCAGTTCTTC. Translated: CASSPPPIGSYNEQFF.

This clonotype was observed many times. The chain couples TRBV3-1 to TRBJ2-1; the match to TRBD2 covers 10 bases. Germline trimming cut 4 bases from V and 5 bases from J; bases unmatched to any gene: 5. The CDR3 is made up of 15 amino acids. Germline CDR1 reads LGHDT; CDR2 reads YNNKEL (reference sequence). The CDR3 is CASSLGLAEDNEQFF. CDR3 nucleotide sequence: TGTGCCAGCAGCCTCGGACTAGCGGAAGACAATGAGCAGTTCTTC.

This clonotype appeared many times. V and J are TRBV5-1 and TRBJ2-1; D is perhaps TRBD1 or TRBD2 (5 bases each). The CDR3 is 14 amino acids. Germline V CDR1 and CDR2: SGHRS, YFSETQ. The V gene lost 2 bases and the J gene lost 5 bases, with 11 bases spanning the gap. For the CDR3, the DNA is TGCGCCAGCAGCTTTCCGGGACCAAACAATGAGCAGTTCTTC. It encodes CASSFPGPNNEQFF. Full variable domain (remainder filled in from reference TRBV5-1 and TRBJ2-1): KAGVTQTPRYLIKTRGQQVTLSCSPISGHRSVSWYQQTPGQGLQFLFEYFSETQRNKGNFPGRFSGRQFSNSRSEMNVSTLELGDSALYLCASSFPGPNNEQFFGPGTRLTVL.

There are many counts of this clonotype. V usage is TRBV28 and J usage is TRBJ2-1, with D unclear. Germline CDR1 reads MDHEN; CDR2 reads SYDVKM. The CDR3 spans 15 residues. Trimming removed 4 bases at V and 0 bases at J, with 10 bases between. DNA of the CDR3: TGTGCCAGCAGTTCCGGGCTAAGCTCCTACAATGAGCAGTTCTTC. Encoded protein: CASSSGLSSYNEQFF.

The chain employs TRBV5-5 and TRBJ2-2, with D tentatively TRBD2 (7 bases). The germline V gene encodes CDR1 SGHKS and CDR2 YYEKEE (reference sequence). The CDR3 extends over 13 amino acids. V gave up 3 bases and J gave up 6 bases, with 9 bases separating them. The CDR3 sequence: CASSWGGPGELFF. CDR3 nucleotide sequence: TGTGCCAGCAGCTGGGGGGGCCCCGGGGAGCTGTTTTTT.

The chain recombines TRBV6-1 with TRBJ1-2; D possibly corresponds to TRBD1 (5 bases). This CDR3 is built from 11 residues. CDR1 is MNHNS and CDR2 is SASEGT in the germline V gene. V gave up 5 bases and J gave up 10 bases, with 11 bases separating them. The CDR3 region is CASSNPGTYTF. The DNA for the CDR3 is TGTGCCAGCAGTAACCCTGGGACCTACACCTTC.

This clonotype was picked up a small number of times. The chain carries TRBV5-1 and TRBJ2-6; tentatively, D is TRBD1 (6 bases). V shed 5 bases and J shed 3 bases, with 15 bases lying between them. Per the germline V gene, CDR1 is SGHRS and CDR2 is YFSETQ. The CDR3 spans 16 residues. The DNA of the CDR3 is TGCGCCAGCAGTTTTCCAGGGGATGGTGGGGCCAACGTCCTGACTTTC. As protein: CASSFPGDGGANVLTF.

The chain has TRBV12-3 or TRBV12-4 and TRBJ2-7; TRBD2 matches 8 bases. J gave up 2 bases and V 1 base, and 10 bases lay outside the gene matches. The CDR3 runs 17 residues. The CDR3 protein is CASSLGVSGDPPYEQYF. CDR3 in DNA: TGTGCCAGCAGTTTAGGGGTTAGCGGGGACCCCCCCTACGAGCAGTACTTC.

This chain joins TRBV6-1 and TRBJ1-5; 7 nucleotides match TRBD1. Germline assignment: CDR1 MNHNS and CDR2 SASEGT. After removal of 7 bases from V and 5 bases from J, the junction contained 5 bases not matched to a gene. The CDR3 consists of 13 residues. The CDR3 nucleotides read TGTGCCAGCACCTCGACAGGGTATCAGCCCCAGCATTTT. Protein sequence: CASTSTGYQPQHF.

This clonotype came up many times. The chain uses TRBV7-9 and TRBJ2-3; perhaps TRBD2 as D (5 bases). The DNA end favors TRBJ2-5, so the J call may be wrong. This CDR3 is built from 12 residues. Germline-derived CDR1 and CDR2 are SEHNR and FQNEAQ (reference sequence). The CDR3 DNA is TGTGCCAGCAGCTTAGGGGCGGGGACCCAGTACTTC. The encoded protein is CASSLGAGTQYF.

The chain carries TRBV14 and TRBJ2-7, with D hard to call. This CDR3 has 10 amino acids. Between the trimmed V and J ends, which lost 5 bases and 5 bases, there was a span of 4 bases. Germline values: CDR1 SGHDN, CDR2 FVKESK. As DNA, the CDR3 is TGTGCCAGCAGCAGCGACGAGCAGTACTTC. Amino acids: CASSSDEQYF.

This clonotype was observed many times. The rearrangement links TRBV5-6 to TRBJ2-2; 8 bases are shared with TRBD2. In germline, CDR1 is SGHDT, CDR2 YYEEEE. Losses at the gene ends were 3 bases for V and 4 bases for J; bases not matched to a gene: 11. The CDR3 loop spans 17 amino acids. Here the CDR3 DNA reads TGTGCCAGCAGCTCGCTTTTAGCGGGGCCCTCCACCGGGGAGCTGTTTTTT. Amino acid sequence: CASSSLLAGPSTGELFF.

This clonotype was observed a handful of times. This may be a read error: a much more frequent sequence differs by one nucleotide. The genes are TRBV6-1 and TRBJ1-1; 7 nucleotides agree with TRBD1. The CDR3 has 16 amino acids. The germline CDR1 and CDR2 sequences are MNHNS and SASEGT. Trimming took 7 bases from V and 2 from J; bases not matched to a gene: 13. Here the CDR3 DNA reads TGTGCCAGCAATTGGCCAACCGGGACAGCCAACACTGAAGCTTTCTTT. Amino acid sequence: CASNWPTGTANTEAFF.

A word on this clonotype: A read error is likely here: a far larger clone is one base away. The DNA is left out, because the CDR3 cannot be placed on it with certainty; the CDR3 is given as TCRdb lists it. The genes are TRBV7-9 and TRBJ2-4; the table names TRBD1, a call not compared with the DNA. The germline V gene encodes CDR1 SEHNR and CDR2 FQNEAQ (reference sequence). The CDR3 length equals 14 residues, ends included. The CDR3 protein is CASSFGSGGNEQYF.

This clonotype has at least ten counts. The V call is TRBV18, the J call TRBJ1-5; 7 nucleotides align to TRBD1. The CDR3 length is 16 residues. Germline lookup yields CDR1 KGHSH and CDR2 LQKENI. J was trimmed by 4 bases and V by 4 bases; bases with no gene match: 10. CDR3: CASSLYGGQPNQPQHF. CDR3 DNA: TGTGCCAGCTCACTTTACGGGGGACAGCCGAATCAGCCCCAGCATTTT.

V gene TRBV6-4 combines with J gene TRBJ1-5; TRBD1 matches 7 bases. With 10 bases clipped from V and 4 bases from J, the junction kept 16 bases outside the gene matches. Germline V gene data show CDR1 as MRHNA and CDR2 as SNTAGT. CDR3 length equals 16 residues. In nucleotides, the CDR3 is TGTGCCAATTCGTGGGCAGGGGGAAGGCTGAATCAGCCCCAGCATTTT. It specifies CANSWAGGRLNQPQHF.

J is TRBJ1-2 and V is TRBV29-1; D gene uncertain. Germline V gene data show CDR1 as SQVTM and CDR2 as ANQGSEA. The CDR3 is made up of 13 amino acids. V lost 3 bases and J 3 bases, leaving 11 bases between the germline ends. The CDR3 protein is CSVDTTGDYGYTF. In DNA, the CDR3 is TGCAGCGTTGACACGACGGGCGACTATGGCTACACCTTC.

This clonotype turned up a few times. The chain joins TRBV3-1 to TRBJ2-3, with TRBD1 identical over 7 bases. The CDR3 covers 17 residues. Germline CDR1 LGHDT, CDR2 YNNKEL (reference sequence). Unmatched junction bases numbered 8, after V lost 0 bases and J lost 2 bases. The DNA of the CDR3 is TGTGCCAGCAGCCAAGATCTGGTGACAGGGCCCACAGATACGCAGTATTTT. Its protein is CASSQDLVTGPTDTQYF.

Remarks on this clonotype: A read error is possible here, since a much larger clone lies one base away. The rearrangement uses TRBV6-8 and TRBJ1-5, with 8 bases matching TRBD1. In germline, CDR1 is MNHGY, CDR2 SAAAGT. The CDR3 extends over 15 amino acids. In nucleotides, the CDR3 is TGTGCCAGCAGAGAGGTGACAGGGGAAGGTCAGCTCCAGCATTTT. This codes for CASREVTGEGQLQHF.

This clonotype turned up a few times. The chain is built from TRBV5-1 and TRBJ2-1; the D call may be TRBD1 or TRBD2 (5 bases each). Trimming left V 2 bases short and J 12 bases short, with 21 bases between. This CDR3 is 15 amino acids long. Germline lookup yields CDR1 SGHRS and CDR2 YFSETQ. The CDR3 spells CASSFAGLKGPAQFF. The DNA for the CDR3 is TGCGCCAGCAGCTTCGCAGGGCTAAAGGGACCCGCGCAGTTCTTC.

This chain connects TRBV5-1 to TRBJ1-6; TRBD1 is a possible D gene (6 bases). CDR1 and CDR2 (germline): SGHRS, YFSETQ. Trimming took off 8 bases at V and 5 bases at J, with 17 bases between the two ends. This CDR3 has 15 amino acids. This CDR3 is CASRLWTVDNSPLHF. In DNA, the CDR3 is TGCGCCAGTAGGCTCTGGACAGTTGATAATTCACCCCTCCACTTT.

This clonotype has ten or more counts. The V gene is TRBV2, the J gene TRBJ2-5; D gene uncertain. Germline V CDR1 and CDR2: SNHLY, FYNNEI. This CDR3 has 12 residues. V was pared by 6 bases and J by 5 bases, with 10 bases between. CDR3 region: CASRAIGETQYF. CDR3 DNA sequence: TGTGCCAGCAGGGCGATCGGGGAGACCCAGTACTTC.

This clonotype was detected many times. The chain carries TRBV7-9 and TRBJ1-4, with 7 bases lining up with TRBD1. The CDR3 contains 14 residues. From germline, CDR1 is SEHNR and CDR2 FQNEAQ (reference sequence). The V and J ends lost 0 bases and 7 bases, in that order; junction bases with no gene match: 2. The CDR3 sequence: CASSLAPGGEKLFF. CDR3 DNA sequence: TGTGCCAGCAGCTTAGCCCCAGGGGGTGAAAAACTGTTTTTT.

The gene calls are TRBV14 and TRBJ1-1, with D possibly matching TRBD1 (5 bases). CDR3 length equals 15 residues. The V and J ends lost 5 bases and 5 bases respectively, with 18 bases between them. Germline CDR1 is SGHDN and CDR2 is FVKESK. CDR3 residues: CASSAFDGARTEAFF. The CDR3 DNA is TGTGCCAGCAGCGCGTTCGATGGGGCGCGGACTGAAGCTTTCTTT. Based on the CDR3 plus reference TRBV14 and TRBJ1-1, the full variable domain is EAGVTQFPSHSVIEKGQTVTLRCDPISGHDNLYWYRRVMGKEIKFLLHFVKESKQDESGMPNNRFLAERTGGTYSTLKVQPAELEDSGVYFCASSAFDGARTEAFFGQGTRLTVV.

The gene calls are TRBV6-1 and TRBJ2-2; perhaps TRBD2 as D (5 bases). Germline V gene sequence: CDR1 MNHNS, CDR2 SASEGT. V dropped 6 bases and J dropped 4 bases, with 21 bases sitting between them. This CDR3 region has 17 residues. The CDR3 loop reads CASSSPPGVARTGELFF. The CDR3 DNA reads as TGTGCCAGCAGCTCCCCCCCGGGTGTAGCGCGCACCGGGGAGCTGTTTTTT.